A selection of T cell receptor beta chains follows, all from one sample in a study of blood T cell repertoires in COVID-19. Sequencing used immunoSEQ multiplex PCR; TCRdb keeps in-frame clones, though not all of them. The profile covers about 74,000 clones, with 90% appearing a single time and about 9.8% taken by the ten largest. Sequenced material: peripheral blood. These receptors originate from a human donor in a cohort sampled during active COVID-19. The CDR3 runs from the conserved cysteine through the conserved F or W. The D gene is left open where the match is weak. Rows give clone size only sometimes, using once, few, many, or a class for an expanded clone.

TRBV28	-	TRBD2	TRBJ2-7	CASTEGGLVPEQYF	TGTGCCAGCACCGAAGGGGGACTAGTCCCCGAGCAGTACTTC
TRBV5-4	-	-	TRBJ2-7	CASSPSTISYEQYF	TGTGCCAGCAGCCCCTCGACAATCTCCTACGAGCAGTACTTC
TRBV5-4	-	-	TRBJ2-7	CASSLVSSYEQYF	TGTGCCAGCAGCTTGGTTTCATCCTACGAGCAGTACTTC
TRBV25-1	-	TRBD1	TRBJ2-1	CASRDSGSSYNEQFF	TGTGCCAGTCGGGACAGCGGTAGCTCCTACAATGAGCAGTTCTTC
TRBV5-6	-	TRBD1	TRBJ2-7	CASRRQGGGEQYF	TGTGCCAGCAGGCGACAGGGCGGCGGCGAGCAGTACTTC
TRBV28	-	-	TRBJ1-4	CASRPRGANEKLFF	TGTGCCAGCAGGCCCCGGGGTGCTAATGAAAAACTGTTTTTT
TRBV10-3	-	TRBD2	TRBJ2-5	CATASGAETQYF	TGTGCCACCGCTAGCGGGGCCGAGACCCAGTACTTC
TRBV9	-	-	TRBJ1-1	CASSVGGPIVTEAFF	TGTGCCAGCAGCGTAGGAGGGCCTATAGTGACTGAAGCTTTCTTT
TRBV30	-	TRBD1	TRBJ1-6	CAWSSTSGTGGPSYNSPLHF	TGTGCCTGGAGTTCAACTTCCGGGACAGGGGGCCCATCCTATAATTCACCCCTCCACTTT
TRBV19	-	-	TRBJ2-7	CASKPRDRYEQYF	TGTGCCAGTAAGCCGCGGGACCGCTACGAGCAGTACTTC
TRBV3-1/TRBV3-2	-	-	TRBJ2-7	CASSQDSEQYF	TGTGCCAGCAGCCAAGATAGTGAGCAGTACTTC
TRBV4-2	-	TRBD2	TRBJ2-2	CASSPLYLAGGDGELFF	TGTGCCAGCAGCCCGCTTTACCTAGCGGGAGGTGACGGGGAGCTGTTTTTT
TRBV7-2	-	TRBD2	TRBJ2-7	CASSLEPSGRAFSYEQYF	TGTGCCAGCAGCTTAGAGCCTAGCGGGAGGGCCTTCTCCTACGAGCAGTACTTC
TRBV18	-	-	TRBJ1-1	CASSPGRGTEAFF	TGTGCCAGCTCACCCGGAAGGGGCACTGAAGCTTTCTTT
TRBV21-1	-	-	TRBJ2-2	CASSKGTSGDGGELFF	TGTGCCAGCAGCAAAGGGACTAGCGGGGATGGCGGGGAGCTGTTTTTT
TRBV5-1	-	TRBD1	TRBJ1-1	CASSLVSTGEAFF	TGCGCCAGCAGCTTGGTTTCGACAGGGGAAGCTTTCTTT
TRBV6-5	-	TRBD2	TRBJ2-7	CASSYSGGGPYEQYF	TGTGCCAGCAGTTACAGCGGCGGGGGGCCCTACGAGCAGTACTTC
TRBV11-2	-	TRBD2	TRBJ2-1	CASSLGLAGPYNEQFF	TGTGCCAGCAGCTTGGGACTAGCGGGACCCTACAATGAGCAGTTCTTC
TRBV3-1/TRBV3-2	once	TRBD1	TRBJ1-2	CASSQGAGGFRGYTF	TGTGCCAGCAGCCAAGGGGCAGGGGGCTTTCGTGGCTACACCTTC
TRBV11-1	-	-	TRBJ2-1	CASSFLQGATYNEQFF	TGTGCCAGCAGCTTTCTACAGGGCGCTACCTACAATGAGCAGTTCTTC
TRBV13	-	TRBD1	TRBJ2-7	CASSLGGTGYEQYF	TGTGCCAGCAGCCTCGGTGGGACAGGCTACGAGCAGTACTTC
TRBV7-9	few	TRBD1	TRBJ1-5	CASGGDRLNQPQHF	TGTGCCAGCGGGGGGGACAGGTTGAATCAGCCCCAGCATTTT
TRBV7-3	-	TRBD2	TRBJ2-1	CASSLNPLSGSYNEQFF	TGTGCCAGCAGCTTAAACCCCCTTAGCGGGAGTTACAATGAGCAGTTCTTC
TRBV5-1	-	-	TRBJ2-1	CASSLGLAKSYNEQFF	TGCGCCAGCAGCTTGGGGCTAGCAAAATCCTACAATGAGCAGTTCTTC
TRBV6-4	-	-	TRBJ2-7	CAKHAEYEQYF	TGTGCTAAGCACGCGGAATACGAGCAGTACTTC
TRBV6-2/TRBV6-3	-	-	TRBJ2-5	CASSSGIQETQYF	TGTGCCAGCAGTTCGGGGATCCAAGAGACCCAGTACTTC
TRBV29-1	few	-	TRBJ1-3	CSVEPRGRGNTIYF	TGCAGCGTTGAACCCCGGGGTAGGGGAAACACCATATATTTT
TRBV7-2	-	-	TRBJ2-2	CASSFLAGELFF	TGTGCCAGCAGCTTTCTCGCCGGGGAGCTGTTTTTT
TRBV3-1/TRBV3-2	-	-	TRBJ2-5	CASSQISGQETQYF	TGTGCCAGCAGCCAAATTTCGGGCCAAGAGACCCAGTACTTC
TRBV5-5	-	-	TRBJ2-3	CASSFLSGPDTQYF	TGTGCCAGCAGCTTCCTGTCAGGCCCAGATACGCAGTATTTT
TRBV20-1	-	TRBD1	TRBJ1-4	CSASTGTGVTNEKLFF	TGCAGTGCTAGTACCGGGACAGGGGTAACTAATGAAAAACTGTTTTTT
TRBV11-2	-	TRBD2	TRBJ2-7	CASSLEWGGYEQYF	TGTGCCAGCAGCTTAGAATGGGGAGGGTACGAGCAGTACTTC
TRBV14	-	TRBD1	TRBJ1-4	CASSYGGGEKLFF	TGTGCCAGCAGCTACGGAGGGGGCGAAAAACTGTTTTTT
TRBV2	-	TRBD2	TRBJ2-1	CASSESGGARLTTEQFF	TGTGCCAGCAGTGAATCGGGAGGGGCAAGGCTCACGACTGAGCAGTTCTTC
TRBV6-5	-	TRBD2	TRBJ2-7	CASSYGASGPYEQYF	TGTGCCAGCAGTTACGGGGCTAGCGGCCCCTACGAGCAGTACTTC
TRBV10-3	-	TRBD1	TRBJ1-5	CAISWDRPQPQHF	TGTGCCATCAGTTGGGACAGACCTCAGCCCCAGCATTTT
TRBV18	once	TRBD2	TRBJ2-1	CASSPSIAGSYNEQFF	TGTGCCAGCTCACCTTCGATAGCGGGATCCTACAATGAGCAGTTCTTC
TRBV9	-	-	TRBJ1-3	CASSVDAGDSGNTIYF	TGTGCCAGCAGCGTAGACGCAGGGGACTCTGGAAACACCATATATTTT
TRBV9	once	-	TRBJ1-3	CASSATGSGNTIYF	TGTGCCAGCAGCGCTACAGGGTCTGGAAACACCATATATTTT
TRBV6-1	-	TRBD2	TRBJ2-7	CASSDVPSEASGRKEQYF	TGTGCCAGCAGTGACGTCCCCTCGGAGGCTAGCGGGAGGAAGGAGCAGTACTTC
TRBV4-2	-	TRBD2	TRBJ2-1	CASSQTTSGPYNEQFF	TGTGCCAGCAGCCAGACTACTAGCGGACCCTACAATGAGCAGTTCTTC
TRBV7-9	-	TRBD2	TRBJ2-1	CASSLGGLAGAYNEQFF	TGTGCCAGCAGCTTAGGGGGGCTAGCGGGAGCGTACAATGAGCAGTTCTTC
TRBV2	-	-	TRBJ2-3	CASVGARTDTQYF	TGTGCCAGCGTAGGGGCGCGCACAGATACGCAGTATTTT
TRBV9	-	TRBD2	TRBJ2-5	CASSVGAGDSETQYF	TGTGCCAGCAGCGTAGGAGCGGGAGATAGTGAGACCCAGTACTTC
TRBV4-2	-	TRBD2	TRBJ2-1	CASSQEASGSDEQFF	TGTGCCAGCAGCCAAGAGGCTAGCGGGAGTGATGAGCAGTTCTTC
TRBV7-2	-	-	TRBJ2-6	CASSLHGSGANVLTF	TGTGCCAGCAGCTTACACGGCTCTGGGGCCAACGTCCTGACTTTC
TRBV2	-	TRBD2	TRBJ2-7	CASGQGLAGVGYEQYF	TGTGCCAGCGGGCAGGGACTAGCGGGAGTGGGGTACGAGCAGTACTTC
TRBV18	once	-	TRBJ1-3	CASSLHNRDISGNTIYF	TGTGCCAGCTCACTCCACAACCGGGACATCTCTGGAAACACCATATATTTT
TRBV5-3	few	-	TRBJ2-1	CARSLGGSDNEQFF	TGTGCCAGAAGCTTGGGGGGTAGCGACAATGAGCAGTTCTTC
TRBV7-2	-	TRBD2	TRBJ2-7	CASSLWTSGAYEQYF	TGTGCCAGCAGCCTATGGACTAGCGGGGCCTACGAGCAGTACTTC
TRBV19	-	TRBD1	TRBJ2-7	CASSMGQGASEQYF	TGTGCCAGTAGTATGGGACAGGGGGCGTCCGAGCAGTACTTC
TRBV6-5	-	TRBD2	TRBJ2-7	CASRTSGRSSYEQYF	TGTGCCAGCAGGACTAGCGGGAGATCCTCCTACGAGCAGTACTTC
TRBV3-1/TRBV3-2	-	TRBD2	TRBJ2-2	CASSQGRGTSGKTGELFF	TGTGCCAGCAGCCAAGGCAGGGGGACTAGCGGGAAAACCGGGGAGCTGTTTTTT
TRBV3-1/TRBV3-2	-	TRBD2	TRBJ2-5	CASSHGSGGPKTQYF	TGTGCCAGCAGCCATGGGTCGGGAGGGCCGAAGACCCAGTACTTC
TRBV10-3	-	TRBD1	TRBJ1-2	CAISDNRGTGSHYGYTF	TGTGCCATCAGTGATAACAGGGGGACAGGTTCGCACTATGGCTACACCTTC
TRBV20-1	-	-	TRBJ1-5	CSASQGGGNQPQHF	TGCAGTGCTAGTCAGGGCGGTGGAAATCAGCCCCAGCATTTT